This TCR beta chain comes out of a study of blood T cell repertoires in COVID-19. The wider study: Acute and convalescent COVID-19 specimens originated in the United States, Italy and Spain. From T cells, B-cell-depleted T cells, or PBMCs came the material, which was cDNA or gDNA.

Ten or more counts support this clone. Sequenced by immunoSEQ multiplex PCR; TCRdb stores in-frame clones only, minus some. Of 250,000 to 300,000 clones in the sample, around 82% were seen once. Living in 25 or so US areas, the participants were between 18 and 89 years of age. Clinical history reported by participants formed the basis on which cohorts were assigned. The CDR3 loop spans 13 amino acids. V shed 6 bases and J 9 bases; nucleotides not matched to a gene: 7. Germline V lookup: CDR1 MNHEY, CDR2 SVGAGI. Source material: PBMCs or T cells enriched from blood (not recorded which). This rearrangement joins TRBV6-5 to TRBJ2-7, with 11 bases aligning to TRBD2. This clonotype originated in a man aged 50-59 years who had recovered from COVID-19. DNA of the CDR3: TGTGCCAGCAGCACTGGGACTAGCGGCGGGCAGTACTTC. It codes for CASSTGTSGGQYF.